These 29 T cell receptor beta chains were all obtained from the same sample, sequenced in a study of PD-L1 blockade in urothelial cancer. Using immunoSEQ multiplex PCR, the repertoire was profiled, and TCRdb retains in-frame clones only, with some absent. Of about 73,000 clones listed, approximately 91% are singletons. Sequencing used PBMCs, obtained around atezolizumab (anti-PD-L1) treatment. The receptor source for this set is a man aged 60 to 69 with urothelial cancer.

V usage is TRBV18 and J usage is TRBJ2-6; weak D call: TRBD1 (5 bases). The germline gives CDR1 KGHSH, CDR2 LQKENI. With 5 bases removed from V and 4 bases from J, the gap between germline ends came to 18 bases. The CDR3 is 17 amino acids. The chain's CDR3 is CASSEKLGVSGANVLTF. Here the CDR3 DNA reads TGTGCCAGCTCAGAGAAATTAGGGGTATCCGGGGCCAACGTCCTGACTTTC.

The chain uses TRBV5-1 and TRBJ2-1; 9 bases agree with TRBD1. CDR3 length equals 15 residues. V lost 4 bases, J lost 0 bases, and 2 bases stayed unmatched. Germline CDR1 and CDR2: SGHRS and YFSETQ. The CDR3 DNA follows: TGCGCCAGCAGCCTGGGACAGGGCTCCTACAATGAGCAGTTCTTC. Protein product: CASSLGQGSYNEQFF.

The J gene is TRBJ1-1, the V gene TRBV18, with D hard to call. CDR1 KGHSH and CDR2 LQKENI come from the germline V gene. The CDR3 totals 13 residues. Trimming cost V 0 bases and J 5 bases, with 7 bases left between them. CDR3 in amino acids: CASSPPSQTEAFF. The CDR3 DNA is TGTGCCAGCTCACCACCCTCCCAGACTGAAGCTTTCTTT.

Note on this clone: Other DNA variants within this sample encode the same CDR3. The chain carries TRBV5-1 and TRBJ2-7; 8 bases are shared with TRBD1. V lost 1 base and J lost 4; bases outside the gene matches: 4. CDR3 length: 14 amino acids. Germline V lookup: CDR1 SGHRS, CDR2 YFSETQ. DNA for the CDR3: TGCGCCAGCAGCTTGACCCAGGGGGCTTACGAGCAGTACTTC. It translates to CASSLTQGAYEQYF.

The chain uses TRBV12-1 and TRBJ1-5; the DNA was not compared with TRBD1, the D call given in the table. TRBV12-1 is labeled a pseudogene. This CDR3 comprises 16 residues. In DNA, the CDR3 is TGTGCCAGCAAGTCCCAGGGGAAAGCGAGCAATCAGCCCCAGCATTTT. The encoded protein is CASKSQGKASNQPQHF.

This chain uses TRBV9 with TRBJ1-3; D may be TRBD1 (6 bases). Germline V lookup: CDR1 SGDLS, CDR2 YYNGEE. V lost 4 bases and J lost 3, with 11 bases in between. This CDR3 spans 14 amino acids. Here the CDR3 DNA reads TGTGCCAGCAGCCCCACGGACAGTGGAAACACCATATATTTT. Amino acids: CASSPTDSGNTIYF.

DNA for the CDR3: TGTGCCAGCAGCTTGGCTAGCGGGGTCACAGATACGCAGTATTTT. Encoded protein: CASSLASGVTDTQYF. This rearrangement joins TRBV7-9 to TRBJ2-3; TRBD2 aligns across 9 bases. Trimming cost V 3 bases and J 2 bases; bases outside gene matches: 3. CDR3 length equals 15 residues. Germline CDR1 reads SEHNR; CDR2 reads FQNEAQ (reference sequence).

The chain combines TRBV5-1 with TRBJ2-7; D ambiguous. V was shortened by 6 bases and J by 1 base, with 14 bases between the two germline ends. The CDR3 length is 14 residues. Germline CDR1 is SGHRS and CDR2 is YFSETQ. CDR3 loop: CASNRPTSSYEQYF. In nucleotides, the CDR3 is TGCGCCAGCAACAGACCAACCAGTTCCTACGAGCAGTACTTC. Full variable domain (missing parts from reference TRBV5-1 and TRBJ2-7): KAGVTQTPRYLIKTRGQQVTLSCSPISGHRSVSWYQQTPGQGLQFLFEYFSETQRNKGNFPGRFSGRQFSNSRSEMNVSTLELGDSALYLCASNRPTSSYEQYFGPGTRLTVT.

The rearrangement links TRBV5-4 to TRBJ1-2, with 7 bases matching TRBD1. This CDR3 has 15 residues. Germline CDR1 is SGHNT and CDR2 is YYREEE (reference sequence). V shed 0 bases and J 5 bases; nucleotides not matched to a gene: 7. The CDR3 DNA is TGTGCCAGCAGCTTGGGGCAGGGGGTATCGTATGGCTACACCTTC. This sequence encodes CASSLGQGVSYGYTF.

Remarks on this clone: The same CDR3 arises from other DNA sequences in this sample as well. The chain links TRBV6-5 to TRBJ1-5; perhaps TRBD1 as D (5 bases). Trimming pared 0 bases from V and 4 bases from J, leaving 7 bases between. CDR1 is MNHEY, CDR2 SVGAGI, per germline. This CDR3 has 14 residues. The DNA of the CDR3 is TGTGCCAGCAGTTACTCGTCAGGGAATCAGCCCCAGCATTTT. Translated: CASSYSSGNQPQHF.

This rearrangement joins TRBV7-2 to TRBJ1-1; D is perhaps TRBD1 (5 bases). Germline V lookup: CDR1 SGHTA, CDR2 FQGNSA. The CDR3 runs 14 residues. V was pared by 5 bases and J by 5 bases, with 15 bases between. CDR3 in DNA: TGTGCCAGCAGCCGCACGACAGTGGCAACTGAAGCTTTCTTT. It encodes CASSRTTVATEAFF.

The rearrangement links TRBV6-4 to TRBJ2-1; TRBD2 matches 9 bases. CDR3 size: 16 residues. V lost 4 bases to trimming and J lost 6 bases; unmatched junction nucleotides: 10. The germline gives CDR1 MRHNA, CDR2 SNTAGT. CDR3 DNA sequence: TGTGCCAGCAGTGCGGTGGGCGGGAGGGCCTCCAATGAGCAGTTCTTC. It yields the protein CASSAVGGRASNEQFF.

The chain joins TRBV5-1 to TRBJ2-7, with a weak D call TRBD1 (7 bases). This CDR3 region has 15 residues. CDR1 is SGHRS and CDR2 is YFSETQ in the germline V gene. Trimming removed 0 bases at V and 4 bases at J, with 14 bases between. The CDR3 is CASSLEGRGDYEQYF. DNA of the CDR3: TGCGCCAGCAGCTTGGAGGGCAGGGGGGATTACGAGCAGTACTTC.

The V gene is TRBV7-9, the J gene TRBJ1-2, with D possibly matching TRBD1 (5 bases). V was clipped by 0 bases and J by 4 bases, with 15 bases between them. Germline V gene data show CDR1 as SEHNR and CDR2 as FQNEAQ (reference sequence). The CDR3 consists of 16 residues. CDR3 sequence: CASSLASAGSIYGYTF. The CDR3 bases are TGTGCCAGCAGCTTAGCGTCGGCAGGGTCGATCTATGGCTACACCTTC.

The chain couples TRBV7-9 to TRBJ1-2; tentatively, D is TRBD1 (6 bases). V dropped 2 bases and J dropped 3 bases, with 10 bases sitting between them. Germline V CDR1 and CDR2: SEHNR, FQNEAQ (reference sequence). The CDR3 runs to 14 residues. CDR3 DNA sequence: TGTGCCAGCAGCTTACTTTCAGGGGACTATGGCTACACCTTC. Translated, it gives CASSLLSGDYGYTF.

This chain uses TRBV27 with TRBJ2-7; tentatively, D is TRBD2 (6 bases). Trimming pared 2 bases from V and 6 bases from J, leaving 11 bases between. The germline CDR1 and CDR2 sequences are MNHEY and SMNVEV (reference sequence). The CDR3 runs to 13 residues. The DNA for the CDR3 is TGTGCCAGCAGTTTAGGGCGGGAAGCCGAGCAGTACTTC. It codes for CASSLGREAEQYF.

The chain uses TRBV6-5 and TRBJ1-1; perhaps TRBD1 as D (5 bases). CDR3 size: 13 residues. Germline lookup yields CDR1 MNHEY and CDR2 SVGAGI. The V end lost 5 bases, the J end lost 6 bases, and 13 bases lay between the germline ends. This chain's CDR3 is CASSPGNGAEAFF. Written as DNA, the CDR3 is TGTGCCAGCAGTCCAGGGAATGGGGCTGAAGCTTTCTTT.

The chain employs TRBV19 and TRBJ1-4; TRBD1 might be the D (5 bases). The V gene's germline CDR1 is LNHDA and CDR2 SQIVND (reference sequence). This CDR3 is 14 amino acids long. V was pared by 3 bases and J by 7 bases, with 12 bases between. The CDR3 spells CASSMGGTAEKLFF. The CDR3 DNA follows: TGTGCCAGTAGTATGGGGGGGACCGCTGAAAAACTGTTTTTT.

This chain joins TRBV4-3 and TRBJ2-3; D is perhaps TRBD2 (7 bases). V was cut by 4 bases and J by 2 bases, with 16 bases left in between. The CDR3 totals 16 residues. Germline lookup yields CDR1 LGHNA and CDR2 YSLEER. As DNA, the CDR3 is TGCGCCAGCAGCCCAGGGGCGGGGGTTAACACAGATACGCAGTATTTT. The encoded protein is CASSPGAGVNTDTQYF.

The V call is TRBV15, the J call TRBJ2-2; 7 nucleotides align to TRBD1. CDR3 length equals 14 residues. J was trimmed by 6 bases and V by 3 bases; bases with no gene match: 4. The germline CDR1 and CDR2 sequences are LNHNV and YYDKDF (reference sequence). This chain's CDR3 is CATSSSRGSGELFF. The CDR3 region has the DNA TGTGCCACCAGCAGTAGCAGGGGGTCCGGGGAGCTGTTTTTT.

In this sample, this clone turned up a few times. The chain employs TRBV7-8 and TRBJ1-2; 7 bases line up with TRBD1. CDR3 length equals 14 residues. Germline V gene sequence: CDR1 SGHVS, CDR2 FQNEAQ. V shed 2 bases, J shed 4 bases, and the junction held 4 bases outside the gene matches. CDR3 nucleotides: TGTGCCAGCAGCTTATTGGGACAGCCCTATGGCTACACCTTC. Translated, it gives CASSLLGQPYGYTF.

The DNA of the CDR3 is TGTGCCAGCAGCCTAACCCGGCGGGAGCAAGAGACCCAGTACTTC. This translates into CASSLTRREQETQYF. The chain has TRBV7-9 and TRBJ2-5; 7 bases align to TRBD2. Trimming took 5 bases from V and 2 from J; bases not matched to a gene: 8. This CDR3 is 15 amino acids long. Germline V gene data show CDR1 as SEHNR and CDR2 as FQNEAQ (reference sequence).

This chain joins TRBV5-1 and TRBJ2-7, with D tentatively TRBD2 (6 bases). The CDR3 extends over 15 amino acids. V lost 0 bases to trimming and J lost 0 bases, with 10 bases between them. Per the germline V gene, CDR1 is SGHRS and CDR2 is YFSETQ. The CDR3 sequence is CASSLAGTFSYEQYF. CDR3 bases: TGCGCCAGCAGCTTGGCCGGGACTTTCTCCTACGAGCAGTACTTC.

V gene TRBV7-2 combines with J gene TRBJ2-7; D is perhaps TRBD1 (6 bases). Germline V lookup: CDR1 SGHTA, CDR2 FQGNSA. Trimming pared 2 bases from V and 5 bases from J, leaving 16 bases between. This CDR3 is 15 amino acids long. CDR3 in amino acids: CASSLQGIPSNEQYF. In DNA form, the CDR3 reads TGTGCCAGCAGCTTACAGGGGATTCCTAGTAACGAGCAGTACTTC.

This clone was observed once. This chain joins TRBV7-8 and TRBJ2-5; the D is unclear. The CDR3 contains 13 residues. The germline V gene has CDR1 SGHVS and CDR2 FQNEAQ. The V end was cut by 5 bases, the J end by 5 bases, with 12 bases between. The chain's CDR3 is CASSLTTVETQYF. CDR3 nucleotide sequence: TGTGCCAGCAGCCTAACGACTGTGGAGACCCAGTACTTC. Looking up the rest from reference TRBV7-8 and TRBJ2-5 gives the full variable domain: GAGVSQSPRYKVAKRGQDVALRCDPISGHVSLFWYQQALGQGPEFLTYFQNEAQLDKSGLPSDRFFAERPEGSVSTLKIQRTQQEDSAVYLCASSLTTVETQYFGPGTRLLVL.

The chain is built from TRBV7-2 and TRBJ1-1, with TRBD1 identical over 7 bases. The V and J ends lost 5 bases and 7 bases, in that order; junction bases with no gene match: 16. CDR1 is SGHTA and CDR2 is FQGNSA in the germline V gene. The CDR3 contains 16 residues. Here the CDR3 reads CASSVPRGQGIGEAFF. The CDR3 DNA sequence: TGTGCCAGCAGCGTCCCTAGGGGGCAGGGAATCGGTGAAGCTTTCTTT.

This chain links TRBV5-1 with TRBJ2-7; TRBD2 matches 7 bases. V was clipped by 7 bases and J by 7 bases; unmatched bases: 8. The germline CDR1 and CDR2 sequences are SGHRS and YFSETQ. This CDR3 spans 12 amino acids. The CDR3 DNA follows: TGCGCCAGCCTCGGCGGGGAGGGGGAGCAGTACTTC. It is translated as CASLGGEGEQYF.

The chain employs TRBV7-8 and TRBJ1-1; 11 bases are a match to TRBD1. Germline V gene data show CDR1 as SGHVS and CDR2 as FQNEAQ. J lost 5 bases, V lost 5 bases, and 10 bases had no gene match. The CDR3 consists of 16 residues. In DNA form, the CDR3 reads TGTGCCAGCAGCATTAGGGACAGGGGGTATGGTACTGAAGCTTTCTTT. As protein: CASSIRDRGYGTEAFF.

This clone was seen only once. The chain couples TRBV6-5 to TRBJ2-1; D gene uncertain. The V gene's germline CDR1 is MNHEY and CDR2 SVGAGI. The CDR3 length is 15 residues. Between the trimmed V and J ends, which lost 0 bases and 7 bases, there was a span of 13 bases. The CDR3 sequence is CASSYSPTSWNEQFF. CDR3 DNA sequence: TGTGCCAGCAGTTACTCGCCTACCTCGTGGAATGAGCAGTTCTTC.